Included here is one T cell receptor (beta chain) sequence, with context. Its antigen is unknown. V lost 4 bases, J lost 1 base, and 6 bases stayed unmatched. CDR1 is MGHRA, CDR2 YSYEKL, per germline. The CDR3 length is 15 residues. This record belongs to a study of somatic mutations in cytotoxic T cells in rheumatoid arthritis. In the authors' methods: Large patient CD8+ clones, those above 1%, rarely matched published virus-specific TCRB sequences. The protocol was immunoSEQ multiplex PCR, while the TCRdb copy is restricted to in-frame clones and leaves out a portion. D and trimming were read from the DNA, whereas the V and J calls and clone size are those reported in that table. The table lists about 16,000 clones, about 77% of them singletons. Study-wide results and limits: The antigen targets of the expanded CD8+ clones were unknown. The CD8+ clonality of rheumatoid arthritis patients increased with age, whereas that of healthy controls did not.

Each population, CD4+ and CD8+ cells, was isolated by positive magnetic bead selection and checked for purity by flow cytometry. Sequencing used CD8+ T cells sorted from blood. V is TRBV4-1 and J is TRBJ1-1, with TRBD1 identical over 7 bases. This TCR was sampled from an adult with rheumatoid arthritis. This CDR3 is CASSPLDRANTEAFF. CDR3 coding DNA: TGCGCCAGCAGCCCCCTCGACAGGGCGAACACTGAAGCTTTCTTT.